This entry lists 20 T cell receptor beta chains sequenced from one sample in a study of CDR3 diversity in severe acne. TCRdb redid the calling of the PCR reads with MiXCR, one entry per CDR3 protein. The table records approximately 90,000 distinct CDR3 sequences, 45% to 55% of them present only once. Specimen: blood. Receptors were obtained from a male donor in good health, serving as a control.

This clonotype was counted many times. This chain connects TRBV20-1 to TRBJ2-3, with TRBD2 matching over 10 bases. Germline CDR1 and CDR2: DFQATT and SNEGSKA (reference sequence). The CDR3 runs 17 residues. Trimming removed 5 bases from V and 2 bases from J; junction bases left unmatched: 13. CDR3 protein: CSAGIPVGLASTDTQYF. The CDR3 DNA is TGCAGTGCTGGTATACCGGTGGGACTAGCGTCCACAGATACGCAGTATTTT.

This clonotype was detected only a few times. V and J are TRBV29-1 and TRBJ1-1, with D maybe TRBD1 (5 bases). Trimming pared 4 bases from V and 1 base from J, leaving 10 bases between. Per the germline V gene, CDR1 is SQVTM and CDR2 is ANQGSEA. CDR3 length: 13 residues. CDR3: CSVVWGSNTEAFF. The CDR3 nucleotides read TGCAGCGTTGTATGGGGGTCGAACACTGAAGCTTTCTTT.

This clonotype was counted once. The CDR3 region has the DNA TGTGCCAGCAGTGAGATAGGGCAGGGGGCCTCCTACGAGCAGTACTTC. It codes for CASSEIGQGASYEQYF. This chain joins TRBV2 and TRBJ2-7; 8 bases align to TRBD1. The germline V gene has CDR1 SNHLY and CDR2 FYNNEI. Losses at the gene ends were 3 bases for V and 0 bases for J; bases not matched to a gene: 7. This CDR3 contains 16 residues.

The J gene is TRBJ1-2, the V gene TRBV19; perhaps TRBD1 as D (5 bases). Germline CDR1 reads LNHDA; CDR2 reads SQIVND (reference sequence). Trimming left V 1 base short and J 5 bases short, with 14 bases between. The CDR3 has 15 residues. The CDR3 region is CASSIGRGVIYGYTF. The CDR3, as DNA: TGTGCCAGTAGTATAGGGCGAGGGGTAATATATGGCTACACCTTC. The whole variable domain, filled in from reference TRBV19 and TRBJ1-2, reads DGGITQSPKYLFRKEGQNVTLSCEQNLNHDAMYWYRQDPGQGLRLIYYSQIVNDFQKGDIAEGYSVSREKKESFPLTVTSAQKNPTAFYLCASSIGRGVIYGYTFGSGTRLTVV.

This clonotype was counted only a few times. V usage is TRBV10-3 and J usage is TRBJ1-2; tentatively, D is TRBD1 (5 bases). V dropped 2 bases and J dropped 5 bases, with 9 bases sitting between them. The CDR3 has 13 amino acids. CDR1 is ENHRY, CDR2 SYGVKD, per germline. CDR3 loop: CAISEQGIYGYTF. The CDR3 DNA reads TGTGCCATCAGTGAGCAGGGAATATATGGCTACACCTTC.

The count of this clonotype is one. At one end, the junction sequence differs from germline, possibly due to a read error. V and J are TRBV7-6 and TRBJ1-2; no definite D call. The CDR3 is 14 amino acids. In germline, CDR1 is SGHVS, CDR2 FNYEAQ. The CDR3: CAGSFGLRDYGYTF. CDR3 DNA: TGTGCCGGCAGCTTTGGGTTGCGGGACTATGGCTACACCTTC.

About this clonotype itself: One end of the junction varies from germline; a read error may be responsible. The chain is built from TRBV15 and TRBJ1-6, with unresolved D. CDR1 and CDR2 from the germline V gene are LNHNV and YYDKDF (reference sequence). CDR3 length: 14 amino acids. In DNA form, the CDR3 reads TGTGCCACCAGCGGATATGGCGGGGATTCTCCCCTCCACTTT. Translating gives CATSGYGGDSPLHF. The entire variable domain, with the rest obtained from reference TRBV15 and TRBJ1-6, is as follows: DAMVIQNPRYQVTQFGKPVTLSCSQTLNHNVMYWYQQKSSQAPKLLFHYYDKDFNNEADTPDNFQSRRPNTSFCFLDIRSPGLGDTAMYLCATSGYGGDSPLHFGNGTRLTVT.

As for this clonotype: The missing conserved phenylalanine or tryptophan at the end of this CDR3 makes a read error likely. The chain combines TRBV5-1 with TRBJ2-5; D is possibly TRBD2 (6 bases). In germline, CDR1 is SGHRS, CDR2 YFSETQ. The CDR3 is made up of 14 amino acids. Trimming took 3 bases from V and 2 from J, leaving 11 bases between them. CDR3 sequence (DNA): TGCGCCAGCAGCTCGGGGGACTTTCAAGAGACCCAGTACCTC. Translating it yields CASSSGDFQETQYL.

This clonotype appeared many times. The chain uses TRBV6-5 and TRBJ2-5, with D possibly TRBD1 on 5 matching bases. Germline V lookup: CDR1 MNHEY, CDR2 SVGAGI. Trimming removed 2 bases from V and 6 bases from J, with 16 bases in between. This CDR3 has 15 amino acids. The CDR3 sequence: CASSYSAGRSQTQYF. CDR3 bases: TGTGCCAGCAGTTACAGTGCAGGGCGCAGTCAGACCCAGTACTTC.

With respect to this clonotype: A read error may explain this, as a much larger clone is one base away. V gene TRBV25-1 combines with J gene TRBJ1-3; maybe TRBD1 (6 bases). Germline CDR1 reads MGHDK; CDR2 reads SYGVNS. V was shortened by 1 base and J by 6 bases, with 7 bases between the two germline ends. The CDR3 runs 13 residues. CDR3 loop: CASSESGANTIYF. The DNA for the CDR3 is TGTGCCAGCAGTGAATCAGGGGCAAACACCATATATTTT. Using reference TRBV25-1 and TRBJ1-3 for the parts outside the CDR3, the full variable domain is EADIYQTPRYLVIGTGKKITLECSQTMGHDKMYWYQQDPGMELHLIHYSYGVNSTEKGDLSSESTVSRIRTEHFPLTLESARPSHTSQYLCASSESGANTIYFGEGSWLTVV.

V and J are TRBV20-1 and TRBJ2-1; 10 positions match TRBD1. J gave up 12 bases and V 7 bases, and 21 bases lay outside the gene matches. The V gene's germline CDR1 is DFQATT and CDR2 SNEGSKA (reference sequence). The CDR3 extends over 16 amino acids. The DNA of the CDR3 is TGCAGTGGCAAGACAGGGGGCAAGGAGCGGGAGAGGAGGCAGTTCTTC. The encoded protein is CSGKTGGKERERRQFF.

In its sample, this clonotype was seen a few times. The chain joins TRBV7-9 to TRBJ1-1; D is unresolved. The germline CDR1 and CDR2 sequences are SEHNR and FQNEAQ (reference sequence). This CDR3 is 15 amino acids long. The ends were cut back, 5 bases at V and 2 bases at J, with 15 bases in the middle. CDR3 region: CASSPDWVSNTEAFF. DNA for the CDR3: TGTGCCAGCAGCCCCGACTGGGTGAGCAACACTGAAGCTTTCTTT.

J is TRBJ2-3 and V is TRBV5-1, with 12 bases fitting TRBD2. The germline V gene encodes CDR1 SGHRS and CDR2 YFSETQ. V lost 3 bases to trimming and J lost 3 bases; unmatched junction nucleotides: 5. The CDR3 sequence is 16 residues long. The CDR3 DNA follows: TGCGCCAGCAGCTACCTAGCGGGAGGGCCTACAGATACGCAGTATTTT. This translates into CASSYLAGGPTDTQYF.

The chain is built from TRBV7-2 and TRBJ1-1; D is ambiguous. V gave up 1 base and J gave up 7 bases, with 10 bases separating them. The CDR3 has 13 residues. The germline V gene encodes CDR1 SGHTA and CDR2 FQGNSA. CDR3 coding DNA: TGTGCCAGCAGCTTAGGGCAGTACAATGAAGCTTTCTTT. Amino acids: CASSLGQYNEAFF.

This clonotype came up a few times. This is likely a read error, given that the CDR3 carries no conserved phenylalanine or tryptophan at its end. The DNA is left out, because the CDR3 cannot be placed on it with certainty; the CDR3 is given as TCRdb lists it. The CDR3 sequence is CASSYSKRS. The chain couples TRBV6-5 to TRBJ2-1. Including both end residues, the CDR3 is 9 amino acids long. Germline CDR1 and CDR2: MNHEY and SVGAGI.

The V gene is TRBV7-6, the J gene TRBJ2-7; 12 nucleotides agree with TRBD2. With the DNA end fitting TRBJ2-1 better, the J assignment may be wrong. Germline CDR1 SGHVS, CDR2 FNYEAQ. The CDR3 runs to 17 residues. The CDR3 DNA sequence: TGTGCCAGCAGCTCACCCCGGACAGGACTAGCGGGGACCGAGCAGTTCTTC. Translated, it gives CASSSPRTGLAGTEQFF.

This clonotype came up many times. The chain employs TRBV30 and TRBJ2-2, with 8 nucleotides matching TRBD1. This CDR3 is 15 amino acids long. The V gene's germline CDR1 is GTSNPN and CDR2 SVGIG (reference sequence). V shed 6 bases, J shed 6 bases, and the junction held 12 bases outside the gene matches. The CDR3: CACQGGTGGAGELFF. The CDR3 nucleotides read TGTGCCTGCCAGGGCGGGACAGGAGGGGCCGGGGAGCTGTTTTTT.

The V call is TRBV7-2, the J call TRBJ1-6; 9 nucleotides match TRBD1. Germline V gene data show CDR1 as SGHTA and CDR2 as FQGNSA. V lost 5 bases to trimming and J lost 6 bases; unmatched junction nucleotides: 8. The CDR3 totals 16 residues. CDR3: CASSTRTGEPNSPLHF. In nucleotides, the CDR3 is TGTGCCAGCAGCACCCGGACAGGGGAACCTAATTCACCCCTCCACTTT.

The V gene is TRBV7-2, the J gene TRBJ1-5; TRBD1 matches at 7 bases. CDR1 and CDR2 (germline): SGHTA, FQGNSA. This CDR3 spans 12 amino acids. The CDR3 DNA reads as TGTGTCAGTGGGACAGGCAATCAGCCCCAGCATTTT. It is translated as CVSGTGNQPQHF. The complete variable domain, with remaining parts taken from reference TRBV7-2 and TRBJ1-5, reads GAGVSQSPSNKVTEKGKDVELRCDPISGHTALYWYRQSLGQGLEFLIYFQGNSAPDKSGLPSDRFSAERTGGSVSTLTIQRTQQEDSAVYLCVSGTGNQPQHFGDGTRLSIL.

The CDR3 loop is CATSDTGIQDGYGYTF. DNA for the CDR3: TGTGCCACCAGTGATACGGGCATCCAAGATGGCTATGGCTACACCTTC. V gene TRBV24-1 combines with J gene TRBJ1-2; D gene unclear. This CDR3 is 16 amino acids long. The ends were cut back, 3 bases at V and 4 bases at J, with 17 bases in the middle. Germline V CDR1 and CDR2: KGHDR, SFDVKD.